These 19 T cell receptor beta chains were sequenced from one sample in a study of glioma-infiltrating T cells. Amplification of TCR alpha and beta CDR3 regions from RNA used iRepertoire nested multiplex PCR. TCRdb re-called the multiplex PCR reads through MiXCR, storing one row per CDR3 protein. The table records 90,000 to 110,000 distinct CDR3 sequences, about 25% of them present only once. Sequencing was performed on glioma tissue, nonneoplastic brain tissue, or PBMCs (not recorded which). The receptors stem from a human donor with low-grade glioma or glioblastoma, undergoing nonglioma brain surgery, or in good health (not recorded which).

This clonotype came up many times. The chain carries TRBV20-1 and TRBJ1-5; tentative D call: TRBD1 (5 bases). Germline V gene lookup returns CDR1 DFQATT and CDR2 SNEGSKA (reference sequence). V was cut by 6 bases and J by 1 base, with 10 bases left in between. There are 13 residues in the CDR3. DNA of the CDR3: TGCAGTGCCTATTGGGACAGCAATCAGCCCCAGCATTTT. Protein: CSAYWDSNQPQHF.

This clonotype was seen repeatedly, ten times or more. The CDR3 loop is CASSPPAATDEKLFF. The CDR3, as DNA: TGTGCCAGCAGTCCCCCGGCCGCGACCGATGAAAAACTGTTTTTT. The V and J genes are TRBV28 and TRBJ1-4; no firm D call. V was shortened by 5 bases and J by 6 bases, with 16 bases between the two germline ends. CDR3 length: 15 amino acids. The germline V gene has CDR1 MDHEN and CDR2 SYDVKM.

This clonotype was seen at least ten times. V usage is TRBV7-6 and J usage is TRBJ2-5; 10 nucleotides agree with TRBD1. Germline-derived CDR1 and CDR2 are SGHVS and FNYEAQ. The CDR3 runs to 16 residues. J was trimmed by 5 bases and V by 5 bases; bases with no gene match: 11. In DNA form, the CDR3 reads TGTGCCAGCAGCCCCGGGACAGGGGTGACGGGCGAGACCCAGTACTTC. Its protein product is CASSPGTGVTGETQYF.

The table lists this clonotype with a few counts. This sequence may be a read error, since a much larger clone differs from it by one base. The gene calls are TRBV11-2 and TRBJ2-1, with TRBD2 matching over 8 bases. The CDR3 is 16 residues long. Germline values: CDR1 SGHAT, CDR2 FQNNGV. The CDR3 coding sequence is TGTGCCAGCAGCTCACGGGGGGGGGCTTCCTACAATGAGCAGCTCTTC. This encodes CASSSRGGASYNEQLF.

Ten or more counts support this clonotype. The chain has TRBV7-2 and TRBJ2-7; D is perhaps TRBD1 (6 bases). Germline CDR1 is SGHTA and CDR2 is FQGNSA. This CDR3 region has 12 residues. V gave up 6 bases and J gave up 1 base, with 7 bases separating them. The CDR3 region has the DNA TGTGCCAGCAGAACAGGGTCCTACGAGCAGTACTTC. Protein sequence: CASRTGSYEQYF.

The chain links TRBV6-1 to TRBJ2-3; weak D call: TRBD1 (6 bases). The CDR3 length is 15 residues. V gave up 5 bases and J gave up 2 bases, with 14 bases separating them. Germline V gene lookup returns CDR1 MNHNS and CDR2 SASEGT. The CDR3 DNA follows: TGTGCCAGCAGTAAGACAGGATTTAACACAGATACGCAGTATTTT. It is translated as CASSKTGFNTDTQYF.

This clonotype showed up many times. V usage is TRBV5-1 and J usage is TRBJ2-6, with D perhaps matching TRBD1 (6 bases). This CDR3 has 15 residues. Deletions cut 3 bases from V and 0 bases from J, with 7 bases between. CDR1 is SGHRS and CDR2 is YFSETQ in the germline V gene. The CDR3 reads CASSWTASGANVLTF. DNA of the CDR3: TGCGCCAGCAGCTGGACAGCCTCTGGGGCCAACGTCCTGACTTTC.

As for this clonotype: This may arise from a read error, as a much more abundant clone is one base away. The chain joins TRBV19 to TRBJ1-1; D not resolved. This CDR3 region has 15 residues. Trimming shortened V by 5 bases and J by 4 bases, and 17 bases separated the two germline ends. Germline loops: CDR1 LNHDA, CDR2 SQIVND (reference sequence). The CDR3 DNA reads TGTGCCAGTAGTTCCTTGTTGACGGGTAGCACTGAAGCTTTCTTT. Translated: CASSSLLTGSTEAFF.

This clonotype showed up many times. CDR3 nucleotide sequence: TGCGCCAGCAGCATCGTCTCTCTCGGGGAGCTGTTTTTT. Its translation: CASSIVSLGELFF. This sequence joins TRBV5-1 and TRBJ2-2, with D uncertain. The CDR3 is 13 amino acids. Germline V lookup: CDR1 SGHRS, CDR2 YFSETQ. V shed 4 bases and J shed 7 bases, with 11 bases lying between them.

CDR3 in amino acids: CASSRSSTGTDTQYF. The CDR3 region has the DNA TGTGCCAGCAGTCGCTCATCCACCGGCACAGATACGCAGTATTTT. The rearrangement joins TRBV27 to TRBJ2-3; D ambiguous. The CDR3 has 15 residues. Trimming took off 5 bases at V and 1 base at J, with 13 bases between the two ends. Per the germline V gene, CDR1 is MNHEY and CDR2 is SMNVEV (reference sequence).

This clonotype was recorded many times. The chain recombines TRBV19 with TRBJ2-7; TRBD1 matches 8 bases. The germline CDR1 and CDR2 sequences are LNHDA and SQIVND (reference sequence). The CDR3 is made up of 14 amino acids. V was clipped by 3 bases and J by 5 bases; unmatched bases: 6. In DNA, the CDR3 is TGTGCCAGTAGTATGAGGACAGGGAACGACGAGCAGTACTTC. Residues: CASSMRTGNDEQYF. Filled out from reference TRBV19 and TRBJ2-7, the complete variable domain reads DGGITQSPKYLFRKEGQNVTLSCEQNLNHDAMYWYRQDPGQGLRLIYYSQIVNDFQKGDIAEGYSVSREKKESFPLTVTSAQKNPTAFYLCASSMRTGNDEQYFGPGTRLTVT.

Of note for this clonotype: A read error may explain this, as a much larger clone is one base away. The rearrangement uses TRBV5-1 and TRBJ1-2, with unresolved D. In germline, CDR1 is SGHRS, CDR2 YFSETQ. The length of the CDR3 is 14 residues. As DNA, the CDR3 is TGCGCCAGCAGCTTCCCGGGAACTAACTATGACTACACCTTC. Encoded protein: CASSFPGTNYDYTF.

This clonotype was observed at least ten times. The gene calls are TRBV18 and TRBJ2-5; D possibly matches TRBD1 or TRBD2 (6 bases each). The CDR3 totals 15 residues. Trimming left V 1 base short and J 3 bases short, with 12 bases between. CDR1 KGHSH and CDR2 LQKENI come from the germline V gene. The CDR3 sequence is CASSPRLGGEETQYF. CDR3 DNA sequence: TGTGCCAGCTCACCACGACTAGGGGGAGAAGAGACCCAGTACTTC.

CDR3 residues: CASSFAGGPYEQYF. The CDR3, as DNA: TGTGCCAGCAGTTTCGCGGGAGGGCCGTACGAGCAGTACTTC. The chain uses TRBV12-3 or TRBV12-4 and TRBJ2-7; 9 positions match TRBD2. The CDR3 is 14 amino acids. V shed 3 bases and J 4 bases; nucleotides not matched to a gene: 4.

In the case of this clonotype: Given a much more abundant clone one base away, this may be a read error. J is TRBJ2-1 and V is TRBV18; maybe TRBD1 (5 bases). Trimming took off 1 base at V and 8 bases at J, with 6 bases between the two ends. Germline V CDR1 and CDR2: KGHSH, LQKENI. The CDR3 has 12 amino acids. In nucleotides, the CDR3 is TGTGCCAGCTCACCACTAGGGGATGAGCAGTTCTTC. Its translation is CASSPLGDEQFF.

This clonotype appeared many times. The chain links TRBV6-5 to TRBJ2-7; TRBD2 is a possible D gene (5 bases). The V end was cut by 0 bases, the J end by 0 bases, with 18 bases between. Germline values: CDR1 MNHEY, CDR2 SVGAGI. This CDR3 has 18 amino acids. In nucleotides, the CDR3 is TGTGCCAGCAGTTACTCGATCTCGTCGCGGGCGGCCTCCTACGAGCAGTACTTC. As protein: CASSYSISSRAASYEQYF.

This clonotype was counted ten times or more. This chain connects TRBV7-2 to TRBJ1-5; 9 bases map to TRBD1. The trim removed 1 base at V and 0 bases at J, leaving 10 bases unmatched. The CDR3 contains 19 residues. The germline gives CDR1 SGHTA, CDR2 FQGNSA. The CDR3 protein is CASSLVLDRGTYSNQPQHF. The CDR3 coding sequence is TGTGCCAGCAGCTTAGTATTGGACAGGGGAACCTATAGCAATCAGCCCCAGCATTTT.

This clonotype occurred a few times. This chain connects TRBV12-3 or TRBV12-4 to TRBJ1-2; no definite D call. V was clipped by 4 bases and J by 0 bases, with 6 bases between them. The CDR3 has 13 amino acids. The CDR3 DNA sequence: TGTGCCAGCAGTTCCGGAGCTAACTATGGCTACACCTTC. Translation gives CASSSGANYGYTF.

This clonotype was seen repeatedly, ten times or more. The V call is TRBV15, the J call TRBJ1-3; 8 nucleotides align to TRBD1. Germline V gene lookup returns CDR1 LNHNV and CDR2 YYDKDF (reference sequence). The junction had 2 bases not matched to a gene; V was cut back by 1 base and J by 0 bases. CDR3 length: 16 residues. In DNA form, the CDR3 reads TGTGCCACCAGCAGAGGGACAGGGACCTCTGGAAACACCATATATTTT. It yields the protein CATSRGTGTSGNTIYF.